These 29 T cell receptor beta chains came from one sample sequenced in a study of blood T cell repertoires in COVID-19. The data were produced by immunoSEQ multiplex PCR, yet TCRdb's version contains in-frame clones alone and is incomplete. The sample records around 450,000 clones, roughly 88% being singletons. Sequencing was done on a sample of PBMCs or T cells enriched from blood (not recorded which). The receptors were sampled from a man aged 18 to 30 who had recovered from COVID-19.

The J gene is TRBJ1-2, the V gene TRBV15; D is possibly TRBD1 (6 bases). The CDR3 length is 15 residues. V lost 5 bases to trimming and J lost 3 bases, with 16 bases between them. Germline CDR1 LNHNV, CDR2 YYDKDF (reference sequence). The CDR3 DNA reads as TGTGCCACCAGCCCCCCTCCGGGACATGACTATGGCTACACCTTC. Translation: CATSPPPGHDYGYTF.

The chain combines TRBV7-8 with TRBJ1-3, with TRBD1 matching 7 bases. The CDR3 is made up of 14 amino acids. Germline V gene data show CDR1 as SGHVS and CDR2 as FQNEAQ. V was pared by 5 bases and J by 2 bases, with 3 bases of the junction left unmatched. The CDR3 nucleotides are TGTGCCAGCAGCCTCCAGGGGGCTGGAAACACCATATATTTT. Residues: CASSLQGAGNTIYF. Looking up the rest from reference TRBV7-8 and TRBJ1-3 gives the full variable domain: GAGVSQSPRYKVAKRGQDVALRCDPISGHVSLFWYQQALGQGPEFLTYFQNEAQLDKSGLPSDRFFAERPEGSVSTLKIQRTQQEDSAVYLCASSLQGAGNTIYFGEGSWLTVV.

CDR3 in DNA: TGTGCCAGCAGCCTCAGGGGAGGGCGGACTGAAGCTTTCTTT. This sequence encodes CASSLRGGRTEAFF. The chain combines TRBV25-1 with TRBJ1-1; a weak D match, TRBD1 (6 bases). CDR1 is MGHDK and CDR2 is SYGVNS in the germline V gene. The CDR3 spans 14 residues. Deletions cut 6 bases from V and 5 bases from J, with 16 bases between.

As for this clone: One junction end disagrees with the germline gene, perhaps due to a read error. The CDR3, as DNA: TGTGCCAGCAGTACGGACAGGTTCCCCTACGAGCAGTACTTC. Encoded protein: CASSTDRFPYEQYF. V usage is TRBV19 and J usage is TRBJ2-7; 7 bases match TRBD1. CDR1 and CDR2 from the germline V gene are LNHDA and SQIVND (reference sequence). This CDR3 spans 14 amino acids.

In DNA form, the CDR3 reads TGCGCCAGCAGCTTGCCCGGGAGCTACCAAGAGACCCAGTACTTC. Encoded protein: CASSLPGSYQETQYF. The rearrangement links TRBV5-1 to TRBJ2-5; weak D call: TRBD2 (6 bases). V was cut by 1 base and J by 0 bases, with 10 bases left in between. The CDR3 length is 15 residues. Germline-derived CDR1 and CDR2 are SGHRS and YFSETQ. Filled out from reference TRBV5-1 and TRBJ2-5, the complete variable domain reads KAGVTQTPRYLIKTRGQQVTLSCSPISGHRSVSWYQQTPGQGLQFLFEYFSETQRNKGNFPGRFSGRQFSNSRSEMNVSTLELGDSALYLCASSLPGSYQETQYFGPGTRLLVL.

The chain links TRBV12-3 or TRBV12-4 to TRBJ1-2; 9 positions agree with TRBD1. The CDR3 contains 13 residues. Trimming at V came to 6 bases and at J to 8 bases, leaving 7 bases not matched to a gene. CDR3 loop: CASRGDRDIGYTF. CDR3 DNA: TGTGCCAGCAGGGGGGACAGGGACATCGGCTACACCTTC.

The CDR3 DNA reads as TGCGCCAGCAGTGAGTTAAGAGGGGGGAACACTGAAGCTTTCTTT. Protein: CASSELRGGNTEAFF. V gene TRBV10-2 combines with J gene TRBJ1-1, with D tentatively TRBD1 (6 bases). V was trimmed by 1 base and J by 1 base, leaving 10 bases between them. This CDR3 has 15 residues. CDR1 WSHSY and CDR2 SAAADI come from the germline V gene.

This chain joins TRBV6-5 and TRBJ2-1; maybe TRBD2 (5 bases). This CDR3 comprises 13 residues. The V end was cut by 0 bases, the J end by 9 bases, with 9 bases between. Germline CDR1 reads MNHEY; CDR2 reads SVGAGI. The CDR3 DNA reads TGTGCCAGCAGTTACTCGGACGCGGGTGAGCAGTTCTTC. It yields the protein CASSYSDAGEQFF.

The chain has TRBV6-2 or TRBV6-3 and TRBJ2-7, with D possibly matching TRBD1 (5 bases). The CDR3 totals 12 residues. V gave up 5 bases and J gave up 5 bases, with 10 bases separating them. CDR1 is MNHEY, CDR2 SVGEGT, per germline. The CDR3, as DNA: TGTGCCAGCAGTCGTAGGGGCGACGAGCAGTACTTC. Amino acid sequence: CASSRRGDEQYF.

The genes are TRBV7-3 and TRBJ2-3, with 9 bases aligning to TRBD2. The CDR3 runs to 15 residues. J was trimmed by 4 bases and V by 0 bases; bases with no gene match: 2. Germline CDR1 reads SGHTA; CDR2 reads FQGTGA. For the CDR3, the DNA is TGTGCCAGCAGCTTAACAGCGGGAGGTGCAGATACGCAGTATTTT. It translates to CASSLTAGGADTQYF.

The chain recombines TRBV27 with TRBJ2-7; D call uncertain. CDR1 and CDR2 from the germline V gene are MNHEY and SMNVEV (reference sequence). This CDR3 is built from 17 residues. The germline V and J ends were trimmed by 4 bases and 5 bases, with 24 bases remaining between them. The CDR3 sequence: CASSSQPPSILAHEQYF. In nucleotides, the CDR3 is TGTGCCAGCAGTTCTCAACCGCCCTCTATCCTCGCCCACGAGCAGTACTTC.

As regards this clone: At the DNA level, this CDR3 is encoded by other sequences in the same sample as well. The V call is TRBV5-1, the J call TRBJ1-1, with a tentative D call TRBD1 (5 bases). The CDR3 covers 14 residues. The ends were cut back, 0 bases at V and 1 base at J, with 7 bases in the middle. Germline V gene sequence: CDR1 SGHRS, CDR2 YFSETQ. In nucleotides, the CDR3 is TGCGCCAGCAGCTTGGCGGGGGGGAACACTGAAGCTTTCTTT. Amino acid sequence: CASSLAGGNTEAFF.

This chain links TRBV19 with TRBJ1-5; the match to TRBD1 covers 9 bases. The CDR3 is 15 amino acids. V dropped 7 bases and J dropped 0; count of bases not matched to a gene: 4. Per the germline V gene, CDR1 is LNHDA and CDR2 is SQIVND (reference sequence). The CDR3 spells CASNDRGNSNQPQHF. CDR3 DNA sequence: TGTGCCAGTAACGACAGGGGGAATAGCAATCAGCCCCAGCATTTT.

The CDR3 bases are TGCAGCGTTGCTCCCGGGACTAGCGGGAGAAAGGCGGATACGCAGTATTTT. This encodes CSVAPGTSGRKADTQYF. The chain recombines TRBV29-1 with TRBJ2-3; 14 nucleotides agree with TRBD2. Germline CDR1 reads SQVTM; CDR2 reads ANQGSEA. The CDR3 sequence is 17 residues long. Losses at the gene ends were 4 bases for V and 6 bases for J; bases not matched to a gene: 12.

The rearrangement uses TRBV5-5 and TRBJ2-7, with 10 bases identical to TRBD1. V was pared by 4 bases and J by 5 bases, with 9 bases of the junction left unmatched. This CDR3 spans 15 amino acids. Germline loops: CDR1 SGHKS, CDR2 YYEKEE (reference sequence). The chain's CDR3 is CASSPTGTGVHEQYF. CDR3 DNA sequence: TGTGCCAGCAGCCCGACCGGGACAGGGGTACACGAGCAGTACTTC.

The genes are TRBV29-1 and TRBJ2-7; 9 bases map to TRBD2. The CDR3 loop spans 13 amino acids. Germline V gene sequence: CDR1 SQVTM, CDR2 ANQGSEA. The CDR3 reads CNPPAGGPDEQYF. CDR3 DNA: TGCAACCCACCGGCGGGAGGGCCGGACGAGCAGTACTTC.

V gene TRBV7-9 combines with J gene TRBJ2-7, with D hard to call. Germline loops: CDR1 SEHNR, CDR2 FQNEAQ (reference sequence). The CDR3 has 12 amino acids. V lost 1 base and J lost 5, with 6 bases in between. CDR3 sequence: CASSLVSDEQYF. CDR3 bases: TGTGCCAGCAGCTTAGTCAGCGACGAGCAGTACTTC.

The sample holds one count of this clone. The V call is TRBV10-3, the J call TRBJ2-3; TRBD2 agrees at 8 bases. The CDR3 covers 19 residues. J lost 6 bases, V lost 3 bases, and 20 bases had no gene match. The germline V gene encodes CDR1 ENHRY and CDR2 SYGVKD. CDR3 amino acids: CAISDTSSGSSGVGDTQYF. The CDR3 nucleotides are TGTGCCATCAGTGATACCTCCAGCGGGAGTTCGGGGGTTGGGGATACGCAGTATTTT.

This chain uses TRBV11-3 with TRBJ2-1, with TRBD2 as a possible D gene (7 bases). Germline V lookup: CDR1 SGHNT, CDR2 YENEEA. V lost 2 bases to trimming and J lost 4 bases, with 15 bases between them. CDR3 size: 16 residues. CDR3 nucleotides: TGTGCCAGCAGCTTATTTGGGGGGGGCGGATACAATGAGCAGTTCTTC. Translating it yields CASSLFGGGGYNEQFF.

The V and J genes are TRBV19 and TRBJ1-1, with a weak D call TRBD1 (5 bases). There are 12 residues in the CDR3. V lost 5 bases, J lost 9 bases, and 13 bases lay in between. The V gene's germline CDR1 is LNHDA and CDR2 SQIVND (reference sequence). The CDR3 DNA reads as TGTGCCAGTAGTCCGACGACAGAGAAAGCTTTCTTT. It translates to CASSPTTEKAFF.

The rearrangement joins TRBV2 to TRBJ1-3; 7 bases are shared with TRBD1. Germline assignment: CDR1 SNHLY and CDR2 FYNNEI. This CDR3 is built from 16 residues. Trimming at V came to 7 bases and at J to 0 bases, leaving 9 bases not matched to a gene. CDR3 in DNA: TGTGCCAGCAATGACAGGGCCCTTCTCTCTGGAAACACCATATATTTT. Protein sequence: CASNDRALLSGNTIYF.

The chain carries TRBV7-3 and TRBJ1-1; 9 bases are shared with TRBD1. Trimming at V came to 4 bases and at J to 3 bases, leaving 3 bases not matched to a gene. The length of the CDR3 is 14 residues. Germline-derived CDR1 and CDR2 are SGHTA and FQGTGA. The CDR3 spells CASSSTGGDTEAFF. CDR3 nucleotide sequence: TGTGCCAGCAGCTCGACAGGGGGAGACACTGAAGCTTTCTTT.

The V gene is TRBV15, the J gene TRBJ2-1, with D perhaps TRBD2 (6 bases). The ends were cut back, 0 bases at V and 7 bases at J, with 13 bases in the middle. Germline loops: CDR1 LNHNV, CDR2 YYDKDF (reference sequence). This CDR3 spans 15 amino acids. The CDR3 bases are TGTGCCACCAGCAGAGATTCTTTGGGGGGAAATGAGCAGTTCTTC. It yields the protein CATSRDSLGGNEQFF.

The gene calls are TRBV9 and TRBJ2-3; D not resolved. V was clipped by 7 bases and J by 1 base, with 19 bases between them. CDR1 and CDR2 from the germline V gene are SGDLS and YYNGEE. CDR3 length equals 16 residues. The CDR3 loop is CASSRQAHLRTDTQYF. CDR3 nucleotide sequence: TGTGCCAGCTCACGCCAAGCCCACCTGCGCACAGATACGCAGTATTTT.

CDR3 coding DNA: TGTGCCAGCAGCCCTACAGGGGGCCGTAATGAAAAACTGTTTTTT. This encodes CASSPTGGRNEKLFF. The chain combines TRBV7-2 with TRBJ1-4, with TRBD1 identical over 9 bases. CDR1 and CDR2 (germline): SGHTA, FQGNSA. Germline trimming cut 5 bases from V and 4 bases from J; bases unmatched to any gene: 5. The CDR3 contains 15 residues.

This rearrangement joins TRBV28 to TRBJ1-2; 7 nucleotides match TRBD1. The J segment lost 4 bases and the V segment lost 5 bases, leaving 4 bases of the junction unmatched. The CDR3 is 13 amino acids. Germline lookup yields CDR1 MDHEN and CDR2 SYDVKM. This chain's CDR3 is CASSPGGFYGYTF. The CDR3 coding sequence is TGTGCCAGCAGTCCAGGGGGGTTCTATGGCTACACCTTC.

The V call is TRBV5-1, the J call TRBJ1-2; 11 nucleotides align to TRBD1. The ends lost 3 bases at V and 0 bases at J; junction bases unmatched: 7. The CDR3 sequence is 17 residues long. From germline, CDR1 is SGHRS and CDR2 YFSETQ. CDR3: CASSSTGQGATNYGYTF. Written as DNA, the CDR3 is TGCGCCAGCAGCTCTACCGGACAGGGGGCGACTAACTATGGCTACACCTTC.

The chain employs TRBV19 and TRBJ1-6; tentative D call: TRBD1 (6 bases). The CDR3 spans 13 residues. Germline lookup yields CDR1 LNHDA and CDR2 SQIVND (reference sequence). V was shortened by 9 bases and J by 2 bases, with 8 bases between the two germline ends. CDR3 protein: CASRDTYNSPLHF. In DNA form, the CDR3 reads TGTGCCAGCCGGGACACCTATAATTCACCCCTCCACTTT.

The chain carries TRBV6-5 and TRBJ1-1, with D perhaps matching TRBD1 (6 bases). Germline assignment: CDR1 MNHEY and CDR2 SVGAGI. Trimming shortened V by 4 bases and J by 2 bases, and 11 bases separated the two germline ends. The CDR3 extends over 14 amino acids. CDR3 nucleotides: TGTGCCAGCAGTTCCAGGGGCGTAAACACTGAAGCTTTCTTT. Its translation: CASSSRGVNTEAFF.